This T cell receptor beta chain derives from a study of CD8+ T cells in alopecia areata. Germline V lookup: CDR1 SQVTM, CDR2 ANQGSEA. This CDR3 has 14 amino acids. V was pared by 1 base and J by 6 bases, with 15 bases between. The authors extracted RNA and reverse transcribed it into cDNA as the sequencing template. The method was immunoSEQ multiplex PCR; TCRdb's version includes in-frame clones alone and lacks a portion of them. The sample lists 100,000 to 150,000 clones, around two fifths occurring once. This clone came up a few times. The specimen was CD4+ T cells sorted from blood. This chain joins TRBV29-1 and TRBJ2-5; no reliable D call. This clonotype was obtained from a human donor with alopecia areata. The CDR3 DNA reads TGCAGCGTTGAAGTGACCCCCACAGAAAAGACCCAGTACTTC. Its translation: CSVEVTPTEKTQYF.